A selection of T cell receptor beta chains follows, all from one sample in a study of blood T cell repertoires in COVID-19. Here immunoSEQ multiplex PCR was the method, and the copy in TCRdb shows in-frame clones only, minus some. Here the sample spans 75,000 to 85,000 clones, roughly 84% being singletons. The specimen was peripheral blood. All receptors derive from a man between 60 and 75 years old with COVID-19, enrolled during active disease. Both conserved end residues are part of each CDR3. The D gene is left open where the match is weak. A row's size may be missing; if present it is once, few, many or a size class.

TRBV7-3	TRBD1	TRBJ1-1	NA	TGTGCCAGCAGCTCGGGACAGGGCTACACTGAAGCTTTCTTT	CASSSGQGYTEAFF
TRBV6-1	NA	TRBJ2-7	few	TGTGCCAGCAGTGAATCGTTCGGGAGATACGAGCAGTACTTC	CASSESFGRYEQYF
TRBV7-2	NA	TRBJ1-2	NA	TGTGCCAGCAACTTACGGTGGACAGCCAATGATGGCTACACCTTC	CASNLRWTANDGYTF
TRBV19	TRBD1	TRBJ1-3	NA	TGTGCCAGTAGTCTCCGGACAGGAGGAAACACCATATATTTT	CASSLRTGGNTIYF
TRBV1	NA	TRBJ2-1	NA	TGCACCAGCAGCCAAGTGGTGGCGGGACCGCTCCTGAATGAGCAGTTCTTC	CTSSQVVAGPLLNEQFF
TRBV28	TRBD2	TRBJ2-1	NA	TGTGCCAGCAGTTTAGGGCGGGGGGGCCGAAATGAGCAGTTCTTC	CASSLGRGGRNEQFF
TRBV7-3	NA	TRBJ1-2	NA	TGTGCCAGCAGCCTTCTAGGGGAAGATGGCTACACCTTC	CASSLLGEDGYTF
TRBV27	TRBD1	TRBJ1-2	NA	TGTGCCAGCAGTCCGGGGACAGGATATAACTATGGCTACACCTTC	CASSPGTGYNYGYTF
TRBV28	NA	TRBJ1-6	NA	TGTGCCAGCAGTTCGCAGGGGTCCCTCCACTTT	CASSSQGSLHF
TRBV9	TRBD1	TRBJ1-1	NA	TGTGCCAGCAGCGTTGGCAGGGGGCGGACTGAAGCTTTCTTT	CASSVGRGRTEAFF
TRBV27	TRBD1	TRBJ1-2	NA	TGTGCCAGCAGGGAAGACAGGGGGATAGGGGGCTACACCTTC	CASREDRGIGGYTF
TRBV10-2	NA	TRBJ2-1	once	TGCGCCAGCAGTGATCAGAATGAGCAGTTCTTC	CASSDQNEQFF
TRBV30	NA	TRBJ2-2	NA	TGTGCCTGGAGTGCACTGAACACCGGGGAGCTGTTTTTT	CAWSALNTGELFF
TRBV7-9	NA	TRBJ1-1	NA	TGTGCCAGCAGCCGTTGGGAGGGGAACACTGAAGCTTTCTTT	CASSRWEGNTEAFF
TRBV18	TRBD1	TRBJ1-2	NA	TGTGCCGGAGGACAGGGACTCGTATATGGCTACACCTTC	CAGGQGLVYGYTF
TRBV5-6	TRBD1	TRBJ1-2	NA	TGTGCCAGCAGCTTGGGGACAGGGCTTAACTATGGCTACACCTTC	CASSLGTGLNYGYTF
TRBV7-9	TRBD1	TRBJ2-7	medium-sized	TGTGCCAGCAGTGCATGGACAGGAGAGCAGTACTTC	CASSAWTGEQYF
TRBV11-2	NA	TRBJ1-2	NA	TGTGCCAGCAGCTTAGGGGCCGTTAACTATGGCTACACCTTC	CASSLGAVNYGYTF
TRBV10-1	TRBD2	TRBJ2-1	NA	TGCGCCAGCAGTGAGTCTGCTAGCGGGTACGATGAGCAGTTCTTC	CASSESASGYDEQFF